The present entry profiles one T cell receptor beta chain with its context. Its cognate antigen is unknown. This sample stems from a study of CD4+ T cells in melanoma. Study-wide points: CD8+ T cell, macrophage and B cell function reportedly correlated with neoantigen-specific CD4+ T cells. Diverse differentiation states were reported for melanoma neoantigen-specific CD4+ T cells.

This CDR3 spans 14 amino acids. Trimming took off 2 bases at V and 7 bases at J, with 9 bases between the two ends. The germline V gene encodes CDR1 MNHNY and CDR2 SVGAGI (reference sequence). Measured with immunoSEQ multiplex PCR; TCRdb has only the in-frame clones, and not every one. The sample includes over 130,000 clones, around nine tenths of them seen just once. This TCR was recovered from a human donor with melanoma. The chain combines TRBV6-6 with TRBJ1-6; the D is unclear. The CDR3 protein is CASSYDSGNSPLHF. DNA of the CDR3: TGTGCCAGCAGTTACGACTCGGGGAATTCACCCCTCCACTTT.